The 30 T cell receptor beta chains in this list originate from one sample, sequenced in a study of shared clonotypes between healthy human individuals. Terminally differentiated effector memory CD45RA+ cells were excluded from the naive CD8 cells, which were CD45RO-negative and positively selected for CCR7. Repertoires were generated with immunoSEQ multiplex PCR, while TCRdb's copy carries only in-frame clones and drops some. The sample consists of 2 million or so clones, around 96% of them appearing once. Specimen: naive CD8+ T cells sorted from blood. All receptors derive from a man aged 18-30 years in good health.

This chain connects TRBV5-8 to TRBJ1-1; D ambiguous. Germline assignment: CDR1 SGHTS and CDR2 YDEGEE. Trimming removed 2 bases at V and 1 base at J, with 6 bases between. The CDR3 spans 13 residues. CDR3 nucleotides: TGTGCCAGCAGCTTAACGAGGAACACTGAAGCTTTCTTT. Translation: CASSLTRNTEAFF.

Note on this clone: One end of the junction fails to match germline, which may point to a read error. This rearrangement joins TRBV7-9 to TRBJ2-1; 7 nucleotides match TRBD2. CDR3 length equals 16 residues. Per germline, CDR1 SEHNR and CDR2 FQNEAQ (reference sequence). CDR3 sequence: CVSSPPGLHSYNEQFF. CDR3 sequence (DNA): TGTGTCAGCAGCCCACCGGGACTACACTCCTACAATGAGCAGTTCTTC. The full variable domain, rest sourced from reference TRBV7-9 and TRBJ2-1, is DTGVSQNPRHKITKRGQNVTFRCDPISEHNRLYWYRQTLGQGPEFLTYFQNEAQLEKSRLLSDRFSAERPKGSFSTLEIQRTEQGDSAMYLCVSSPPGLHSYNEQFFGPGTRLTVL.

The gene calls are TRBV28 and TRBJ2-7, with D tentatively TRBD1 or TRBD2 (5 bases each). This CDR3 has 15 residues. V was pared by 5 bases and J by 0 bases, with 14 bases between. Germline CDR1 and CDR2: MDHEN and SYDVKM. The DNA of the CDR3 is TGTGCCAGCAGTCTCGTGGGGGTTAGCTCCTACGAGCAGTACTTC. Amino acids: CASSLVGVSSYEQYF.

The chain carries TRBV5-4 and TRBJ1-1, with TRBD1 identical over 8 bases. The trim removed 3 bases at V and 1 base at J, leaving 8 bases unmatched. The germline V gene encodes CDR1 SGHNT and CDR2 YYREEE (reference sequence). The CDR3 is 16 amino acids. The CDR3: CASSSRGLGPNTEAFF. CDR3 sequence (DNA): TGTGCCAGCAGCTCCAGGGGGCTCGGGCCGAACACTGAAGCTTTCTTT.

This chain uses TRBV10-3 with TRBJ2-5, with D possibly matching TRBD1 (6 bases). V was cut by 3 bases and J by 5 bases, with 10 bases left in between. The CDR3 contains 13 residues. The V gene's germline CDR1 is ENHRY and CDR2 SYGVKD. This CDR3 reads CAISEDRFETQYF. The CDR3 DNA reads TGTGCCATCAGTGAAGACAGGTTCGAGACCCAGTACTTC.

This clone has only one observation. This chain uses TRBV7-6 with TRBJ2-2; D is unresolved. Trimming shortened V by 4 bases and J by 5 bases, and 8 bases separated the two germline ends. The CDR3 extends over 13 amino acids. The germline V gene encodes CDR1 SGHVS and CDR2 FNYEAQ. The CDR3 region has the DNA TGTGCCAGCAGCTCCCCCGAAACCGGGGAGCTGTTTTTT. It is translated as CASSSPETGELFF.

As concerns this clone: Other nucleotide sequences from this sample produce the same CDR3. The chain employs TRBV28 and TRBJ1-4, with unresolved D. Between the trimmed V and J ends, which lost 2 bases and 0 bases, there was a span of 1 base. CDR3 length: 13 residues. The germline CDR1 and CDR2 sequences are MDHEN and SYDVKM. This CDR3 is CASSLATNEKLFF. The DNA of the CDR3 is TGTGCCAGCAGTTTAGCAACTAATGAAAAACTGTTTTTT.

This chain uses TRBV27 with TRBJ2-7; TRBD1 aligns across 7 bases. Trimming removed 6 bases from V and 2 bases from J; junction bases left unmatched: 7. Germline-derived CDR1 and CDR2 are MNHEY and SMNVEV (reference sequence). The CDR3 spans 14 residues. DNA of the CDR3: TGTGCCAGCAGCCGGGACAGTCGAACCTACGAGCAGTACTTC. It specifies CASSRDSRTYEQYF.

The chain links TRBV5-1 to TRBJ2-7; D remains ambiguous. Per the germline V gene, CDR1 is SGHRS and CDR2 is YFSETQ. Trimming stripped 3 bases from V and 0 bases from J, with 7 bases between. The CDR3 is 13 residues long. CDR3 nucleotides: TGCGCCAGCAGCTGGTCACACTCCTACGAGCAGTACTTC. Translation gives CASSWSHSYEQYF.

V and J are TRBV15 and TRBJ1-4; no reliable D call. The CDR3 is made up of 17 amino acids. Trimming removed 3 bases at V and 7 bases at J, with 21 bases between. Per the germline V gene, CDR1 is LNHNV and CDR2 is YYDKDF (reference sequence). CDR3 protein: CATSRGKGREQSEKLFF. Here the CDR3 DNA reads TGTGCCACCAGCAGGGGAAAAGGGAGAGAGCAGAGTGAAAAACTGTTTTTT. Based on the CDR3 plus reference TRBV15 and TRBJ1-4, the full variable domain is DAMVIQNPRYQVTQFGKPVTLSCSQTLNHNVMYWYQQKSSQAPKLLFHYYDKDFNNEADTPDNFQSRRPNTSFCFLDIRSPGLGDTAMYLCATSRGKGREQSEKLFFGSGTQLSVL.

The chain links TRBV7-9 to TRBJ2-7; a weak D match, TRBD2 (5 bases). CDR1 and CDR2 (germline): SEHNR, FQNEAQ (reference sequence). Trimming took 5 bases from V and 7 from J, leaving 15 bases between them. This CDR3 region has 13 residues. The CDR3 nucleotides read TGTGCCAGCAGCCCCGGACTGTCGGAAGAGCAGTACTTC. Translation: CASSPGLSEEQYF.

The chain recombines TRBV27 with TRBJ1-1, with D perhaps TRBD1 (6 bases). Germline CDR1 and CDR2: MNHEY and SMNVEV (reference sequence). This CDR3 is 13 amino acids long. V was shortened by 6 bases and J by 7 bases, with 15 bases between the two germline ends. CDR3 amino acids: CASRKTGGREAFF. The CDR3 DNA reads TGTGCCAGCAGGAAAACGGGGGGGCGTGAAGCTTTCTTT.

The rearrangement links TRBV12-5 to TRBJ1-5, with D hard to call. With 1 base removed from V and 5 bases from J, the gap between germline ends came to 3 bases. The CDR3 covers 12 residues. Germline assignment: CDR1 LGHNT and CDR2 FRNRAP. CDR3 loop: CASGLDDQPQHF. The CDR3 nucleotides are TGTGCTAGTGGTTTGGACGATCAGCCCCAGCATTTT. The full variable domain, rest sourced from reference TRBV12-5 and TRBJ1-5, is DARVTQTPRHKVTEMGQEVTMRCQPILGHNTVFWYRQTMMQGLELLAYFRNRAPLDDSGMPKDRFSAEMPDATLATLKIQPSEPRDSAVYFCASGLDDQPQHFGDGTRLSIL.

The CDR3 DNA reads as TGTGCCTGGGACCCGGGACATACCTACAATGAGCAGTTCTTC. As protein: CAWDPGHTYNEQFF. V gene TRBV30 combines with J gene TRBJ2-1; perhaps TRBD1 as D (6 bases). Deletions cut 5 bases from V and 2 bases from J, with 13 bases between. The CDR3 has 14 amino acids. Per the germline V gene, CDR1 is GTSNPN and CDR2 is SVGIG (reference sequence). Full variable domain (missing parts from reference TRBV30 and TRBJ2-1): SQTIHQWPATLVQPVGSPLSLECTVEGTSNPNLYWYRQAAGRGLQLLFYSVGIGQISSEVPQNLSASRPQDRQFILSSKKLLLSDSGFYLCAWDPGHTYNEQFFGPGTRLTVL.

This rearrangement joins TRBV28 to TRBJ1-2; 7 positions agree with TRBD1. V was pared by 6 bases and J by 4 bases, with 17 bases of the junction left unmatched. The V gene's germline CDR1 is MDHEN and CDR2 SYDVKM. This CDR3 has 17 amino acids. The CDR3 DNA sequence: TGTGCCAGCAGCCCTCCCATCACAGGGGTCGGTGTCTATGGCTACACCTTC. This translates into CASSPPITGVGVYGYTF.

This clone appeared once. The chain combines TRBV6-5 with TRBJ2-7; 9 nucleotides line up with TRBD1. V was pared by 2 bases and J by 3 bases, with 5 bases of the junction left unmatched. This CDR3 is built from 15 residues. CDR1 MNHEY and CDR2 SVGAGI come from the germline V gene. The CDR3 sequence: CASSYPGQGHYEQYF. The CDR3 DNA reads TGTGCCAGCAGTTACCCAGGACAGGGGCACTACGAGCAGTACTTC.

The V and J genes are TRBV4-1 and TRBJ1-6; D possibly corresponds to TRBD1 (5 bases). Trimming removed 0 bases at V and 0 bases at J, with 12 bases between. The germline gives CDR1 MGHRA, CDR2 YSYEKL. This CDR3 has 18 residues. CDR3 amino acids: CASSQEHSGGSYNSPLHF. The CDR3 DNA reads TGCGCCAGCAGCCAAGAACATTCCGGGGGCTCCTATAATTCACCCCTCCACTTT.

This sequence joins TRBV7-2 and TRBJ2-6, with D perhaps TRBD2 (5 bases). Germline V gene sequence: CDR1 SGHTA, CDR2 FQGNSA. The V and J ends lost 0 bases and 1 base respectively, with 19 bases between them. The CDR3 is 20 residues long. The CDR3 loop is CASSLATYGERMSGANVLTF. The DNA for the CDR3 is TGTGCCAGCAGCTTAGCGACCTATGGGGAGCGGATGTCTGGGGCCAACGTCCTGACTTTC.

This clone was counted only a few times. This chain joins TRBV28 and TRBJ2-7; no firm D call. Germline-derived CDR1 and CDR2 are MDHEN and SYDVKM. The CDR3 is 15 amino acids. Trimming pared 3 bases from V and 3 bases from J, leaving 15 bases between. Written as DNA, the CDR3 is TGTGCCAGCAGTTTCCCCTCCGTGGCACGCTACGAGCAGTACTTC. It is translated as CASSFPSVARYEQYF.

The J gene is TRBJ2-7, the V gene TRBV5-4; D gene unclear. Deletions cut 1 base from V and 1 base from J, with 9 bases between. Germline CDR1 reads SGHNT; CDR2 reads YYREEE (reference sequence). The CDR3 sequence is 14 residues long. The CDR3: CASSLLVGSYEQYF. Here the CDR3 DNA reads TGTGCCAGCAGCTTGTTGGTGGGTTCCTACGAGCAGTACTTC.

This clone is a singleton in its sample. The chain couples TRBV4-1 to TRBJ1-2; 9 nucleotides agree with TRBD1. V dropped 4 bases and J dropped 7; count of bases not matched to a gene: 7. CDR3 size: 14 residues. Germline V gene sequence: CDR1 MGHRA, CDR2 YSYEKL. CDR3 protein: CASSLWTGEVGYTF. CDR3 coding DNA: TGCGCCAGCAGCCTCTGGACAGGGGAGGTTGGCTACACCTTC.

V usage is TRBV10-3 and J usage is TRBJ1-2; no clear D gene. V lost 3 bases, J lost 3 bases, and 5 bases lay in between. The CDR3 sequence is 12 residues long. Per the germline V gene, CDR1 is ENHRY and CDR2 is SYGVKD. The CDR3, as DNA: TGTGCCATCAGTGACGGAGACTATGGCTACACCTTC. It translates to CAISDGDYGYTF.

V is TRBV6-5 and J is TRBJ2-5; D unresolved. In germline, CDR1 is MNHEY, CDR2 SVGAGI. Deletions cut 7 bases from V and 0 bases from J, with 6 bases between. CDR3 length equals 12 residues. The CDR3 DNA reads TGTGCCAGCACAGGTTACCAAGAGACCCAGTACTTC. Translation: CASTGYQETQYF.

The gene calls are TRBV7-2 and TRBJ2-1; D gene ambiguous. CDR1 SGHTA and CDR2 FQGNSA come from the germline V gene. The CDR3 is 13 amino acids. Trimming shortened V by 3 bases and J by 8 bases, and 11 bases separated the two germline ends. The CDR3 DNA is TGTGCCAGCAGCTTTGTTCAGAACTATGAGCAGTTCTTC. Its translation: CASSFVQNYEQFF.

In its sample, this clone was seen once. The chain employs TRBV11-3 and TRBJ2-2; possible D gene TRBD1, 5 bases. Trimming took off 1 base at V and 3 bases at J, with 12 bases between the two ends. Germline V CDR1 and CDR2: SGHNT, YENEEA. The CDR3 covers 16 residues. The CDR3 protein is CASSLGQGEDTGELFF. The CDR3 DNA follows: TGTGCCAGCAGCTTAGGGCAGGGTGAGGACACCGGGGAGCTGTTTTTT.

The chain is built from TRBV4-2 and TRBJ2-5; possibly TRBD1 for D (6 bases). Between the trimmed V and J ends, which lost 0 bases and 4 bases, there was a span of 12 bases. This CDR3 has 15 residues. Germline CDR1 and CDR2: LGHNA and YNFKEQ. CDR3 sequence: CASSQEATGLETQYF. CDR3 coding DNA: TGTGCCAGCAGCCAAGAGGCCACAGGGTTAGAGACCCAGTACTTC.

The chain recombines TRBV2 with TRBJ2-3, with 10 nucleotides matching TRBD1. The V and J ends lost 6 bases and 2 bases, in that order; junction bases with no gene match: 17. The CDR3 is made up of 19 amino acids. CDR1 and CDR2 from the germline V gene are SNHLY and FYNNEI. The CDR3 region is CASRDRGPGVRPYTDTQYF. In nucleotides, the CDR3 is TGTGCCAGCAGAGACAGGGGGCCGGGGGTTCGTCCTTACACAGATACGCAGTATTTT.

J is TRBJ1-4 and V is TRBV5-1; D gene ambiguous. The CDR3 extends over 13 amino acids. Germline values: CDR1 SGHRS, CDR2 YFSETQ. V was pared by 7 bases and J by 0 bases, with 7 bases between. As DNA, the CDR3 is TGCGCCAGCGGCAGAGCAACTAATGAAAAACTGTTTTTT. Residues: CASGRATNEKLFF.

The chain joins TRBV6-1 to TRBJ1-2; no firm D call. The V gene's germline CDR1 is MNHNS and CDR2 SASEGT. V was shortened by 2 bases and J by 4 bases, with 11 bases between the two germline ends. The CDR3 is 14 amino acids. The CDR3 sequence is CASSEWGGSYGYTF. CDR3 DNA sequence: TGTGCCAGCAGTGAATGGGGTGGCAGCTATGGCTACACCTTC.

This chain joins TRBV5-5 and TRBJ2-7; 10 nucleotides align to TRBD2. Germline assignment: CDR1 SGHKS and CDR2 YYEKEE (reference sequence). CDR3 length equals 16 residues. Unmatched junction bases numbered 5, after V lost 0 bases and J lost 2 bases. CDR3: CASSLGLAGDPYEQYF. The CDR3 DNA reads as TGTGCCAGCAGCTTGGGGCTAGCGGGAGACCCCTACGAGCAGTACTTC. The complete variable domain, with remaining parts taken from reference TRBV5-5 and TRBJ2-7, reads DAGVTQSPTHLIKTRGQQVTLRCSPISGHKSVSWYQQVLGQGPQFIFQYYEKEERGRGNFPDRFSARQFPNYSSELNVNALLLGDSALYLCASSLGLAGDPYEQYFGPGTRLTVT.